The present entry profiles one T cell receptor beta chain with its context. Its antigen is as yet unknown. The data are from a study of shared clonotypes between healthy human individuals. Study-wide results and limits: Richness estimates generally favored naive over memory subsets.

The protocol was immunoSEQ multiplex PCR, while the TCRdb copy is restricted to in-frame clones and leaves out a portion. The sample lists roughly 2.2 million clones; roughly 92% were seen once. Both subsets, CD45RA+ naive and CD45RA-negative memory, were split from the CD4+ cells. CDR1 is ENHRY and CDR2 is SYGVKD in the germline V gene. The V gene end was trimmed by 2 bases and the J gene end by 1 base; junction bases not matched to a gene: 4. The CDR3 has 15 amino acids. The sequence came from a man aged 18 to 29 in good health. Some clones in this sample may be carry-over from other donors' samples. Sequenced sample: naive CD4+ T cells from PBMCs. Indicated subset: CD45RA+ positively selected. The chain links TRBV10-3 to TRBJ2-5; 7 bases map to TRBD1. CDR3 DNA: TGTGCCATCAGTGAGGAGGGGGCGGCCCAAGAGACCCAGTACTTC. Its protein is CAISEEGAAQETQYF.